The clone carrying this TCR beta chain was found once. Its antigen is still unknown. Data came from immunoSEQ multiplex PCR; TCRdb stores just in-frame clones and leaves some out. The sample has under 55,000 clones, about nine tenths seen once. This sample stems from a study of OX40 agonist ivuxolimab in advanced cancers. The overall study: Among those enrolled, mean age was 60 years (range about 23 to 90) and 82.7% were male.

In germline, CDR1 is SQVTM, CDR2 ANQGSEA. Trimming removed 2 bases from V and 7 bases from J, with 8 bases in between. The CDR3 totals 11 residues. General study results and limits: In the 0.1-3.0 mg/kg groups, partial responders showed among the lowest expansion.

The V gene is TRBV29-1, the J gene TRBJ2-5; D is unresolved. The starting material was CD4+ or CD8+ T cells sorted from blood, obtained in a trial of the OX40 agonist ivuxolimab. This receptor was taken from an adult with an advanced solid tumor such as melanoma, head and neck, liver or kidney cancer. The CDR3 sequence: CSVERGGTQYF. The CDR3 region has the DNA TGCAGCGTTGAAAGAGGCGGGACCCAGTACTTC.